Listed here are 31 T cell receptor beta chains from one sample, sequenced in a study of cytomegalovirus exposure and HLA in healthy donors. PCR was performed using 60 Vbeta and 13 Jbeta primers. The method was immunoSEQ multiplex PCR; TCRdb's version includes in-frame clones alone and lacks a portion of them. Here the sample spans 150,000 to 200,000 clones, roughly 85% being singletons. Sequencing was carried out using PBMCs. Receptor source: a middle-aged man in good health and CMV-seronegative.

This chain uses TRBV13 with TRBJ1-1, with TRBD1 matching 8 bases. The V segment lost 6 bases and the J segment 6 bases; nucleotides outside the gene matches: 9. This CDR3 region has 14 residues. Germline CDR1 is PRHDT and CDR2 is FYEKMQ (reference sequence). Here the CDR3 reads CASSTPGTGPEAFF. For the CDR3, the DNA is TGTGCCAGCAGTACGCCCGGGACAGGACCTGAAGCTTTCTTT. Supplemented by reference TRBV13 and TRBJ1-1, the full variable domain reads AAGVIQSPRHLIKEKRETATLKCYPIPRHDTVYWYQQGPGQDPQFLISFYEKMQSDKGSIPDRFSAQQFSDYHSELNMSSLELGDSALYFCASSTPGTGPEAFFGQGTRLTVV.

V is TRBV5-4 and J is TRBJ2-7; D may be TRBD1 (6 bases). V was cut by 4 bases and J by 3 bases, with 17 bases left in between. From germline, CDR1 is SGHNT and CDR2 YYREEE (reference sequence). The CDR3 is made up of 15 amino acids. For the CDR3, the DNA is TGTGCCAGCAGCCCCGGGGCCCAGGGACACTACGAGCAGTACTTC. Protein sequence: CASSPGAQGHYEQYF. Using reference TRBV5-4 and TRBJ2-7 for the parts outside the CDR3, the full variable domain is ETGVTQSPTHLIKTRGQQVTLRCSSQSGHNTVSWYQQALGQGPQFIFQYYREEENGRGNFPPRFSGLQFPNYSSELNVNALELDDSALYLCASSPGAQGHYEQYFGPGTRLTVT.

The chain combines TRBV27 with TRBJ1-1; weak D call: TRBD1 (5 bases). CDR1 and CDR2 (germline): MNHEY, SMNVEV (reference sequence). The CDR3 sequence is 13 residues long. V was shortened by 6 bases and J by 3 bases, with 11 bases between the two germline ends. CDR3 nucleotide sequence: TGTGCCAGCAGACCGGGACTCCACACTGAAGCTTTCTTT. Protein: CASRPGLHTEAFF.

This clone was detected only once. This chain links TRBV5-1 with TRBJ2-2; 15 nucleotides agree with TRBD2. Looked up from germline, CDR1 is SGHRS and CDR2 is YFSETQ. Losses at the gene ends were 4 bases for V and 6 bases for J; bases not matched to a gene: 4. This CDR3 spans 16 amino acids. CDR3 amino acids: CASSPGTSGRPGELFF. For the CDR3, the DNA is TGCGCCAGCAGCCCCGGGACTAGCGGGAGGCCCGGGGAGCTGTTTTTT.

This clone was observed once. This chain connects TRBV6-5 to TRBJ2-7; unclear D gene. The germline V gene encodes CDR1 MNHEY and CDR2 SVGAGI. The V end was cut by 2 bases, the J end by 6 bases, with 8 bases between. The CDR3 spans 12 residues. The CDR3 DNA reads TGTGCCAGCAGTTACGTTCTGGCCGAGCAGTACTTC. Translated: CASSYVLAEQYF.

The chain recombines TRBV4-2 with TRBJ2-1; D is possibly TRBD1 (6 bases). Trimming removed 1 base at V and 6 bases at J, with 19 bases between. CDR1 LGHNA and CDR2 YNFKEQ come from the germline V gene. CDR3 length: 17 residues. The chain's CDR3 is CASSQVGGSADRNEQFF. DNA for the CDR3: TGTGCCAGCAGCCAAGTAGGGGGATCAGCGGATCGCAATGAGCAGTTCTTC.

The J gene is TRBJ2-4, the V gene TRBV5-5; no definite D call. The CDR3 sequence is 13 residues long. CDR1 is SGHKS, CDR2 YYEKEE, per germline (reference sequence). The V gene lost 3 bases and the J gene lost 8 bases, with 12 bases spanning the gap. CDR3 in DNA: TGTGCCAGCAGCTCCGATGGGCTTGACATTCAGTACTTC. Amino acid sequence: CASSSDGLDIQYF.

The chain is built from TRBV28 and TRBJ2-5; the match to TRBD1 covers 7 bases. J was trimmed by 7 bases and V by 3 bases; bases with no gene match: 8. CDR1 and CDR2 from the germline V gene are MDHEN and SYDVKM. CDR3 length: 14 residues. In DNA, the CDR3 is TGTGCCAGCAGTTTGGGGCAGGGGGACGGGACCCAGTACTTC. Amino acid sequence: CASSLGQGDGTQYF.

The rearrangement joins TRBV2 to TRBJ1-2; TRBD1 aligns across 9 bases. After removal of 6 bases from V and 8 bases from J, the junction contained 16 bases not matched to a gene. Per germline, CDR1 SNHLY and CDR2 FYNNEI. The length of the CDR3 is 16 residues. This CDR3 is CASRESGTGPYGGYTF. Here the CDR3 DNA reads TGTGCCAGCAGGGAGTCCGGGACAGGGCCCTATGGAGGCTACACCTTC.

The CDR3 loop reads CASSRRLGGELFF. The CDR3 region has the DNA TGCGCCAGCAGCCGGAGGCTGGGAGGGGAGCTGTTTTTT. V gene TRBV4-3 combines with J gene TRBJ2-2; perhaps TRBD2 as D (5 bases). The length of the CDR3 is 13 residues. The V end lost 4 bases, the J end lost 8 bases, and 11 bases lay between the germline ends. Germline V gene sequence: CDR1 LGHNA, CDR2 YSLEER.

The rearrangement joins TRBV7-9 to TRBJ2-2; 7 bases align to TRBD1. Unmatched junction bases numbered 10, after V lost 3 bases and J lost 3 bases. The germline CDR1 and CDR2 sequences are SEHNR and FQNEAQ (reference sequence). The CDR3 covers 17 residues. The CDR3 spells CASSLTDRAPHTGELFF. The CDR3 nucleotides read TGTGCCAGCAGCTTGACCGACAGGGCTCCCCACACCGGGGAGCTGTTTTTT.

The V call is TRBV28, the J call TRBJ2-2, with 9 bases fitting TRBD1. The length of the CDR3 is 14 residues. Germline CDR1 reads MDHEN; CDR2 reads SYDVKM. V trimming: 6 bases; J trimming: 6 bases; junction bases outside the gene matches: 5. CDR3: CASRRQGGAGELFF. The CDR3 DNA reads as TGTGCCAGCAGACGACAGGGGGGGGCCGGGGAGCTGTTTTTT. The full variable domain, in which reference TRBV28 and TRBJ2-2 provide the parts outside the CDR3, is DVKVTQSSRYLVKRTGEKVFLECVQDMDHENMFWYRQDPGLGLRLIYFSYDVKMKEKGDIPEGYSVSREKKERFSLILESASTNQTSMYLCASRRQGGAGELFFGEGSRLTVL.

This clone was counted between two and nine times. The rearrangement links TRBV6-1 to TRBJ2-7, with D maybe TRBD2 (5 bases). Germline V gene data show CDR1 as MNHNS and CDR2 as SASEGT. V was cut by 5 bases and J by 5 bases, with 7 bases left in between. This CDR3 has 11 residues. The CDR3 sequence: CASSRGDEQYF. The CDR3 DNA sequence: TGTGCCAGCAGTCGGGGAGACGAGCAGTACTTC.

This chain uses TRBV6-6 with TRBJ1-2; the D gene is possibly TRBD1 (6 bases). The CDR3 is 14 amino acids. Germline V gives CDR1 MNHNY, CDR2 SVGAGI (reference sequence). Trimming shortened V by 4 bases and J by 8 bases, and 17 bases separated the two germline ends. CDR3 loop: CASSLGGGLGGYTF. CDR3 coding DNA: TGTGCCAGCAGTTTGGGAGGGGGGCTGGGCGGCTACACCTTC.

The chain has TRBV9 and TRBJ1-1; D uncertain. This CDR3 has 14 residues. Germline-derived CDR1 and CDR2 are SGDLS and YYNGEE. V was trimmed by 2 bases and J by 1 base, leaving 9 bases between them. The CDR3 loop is CASSVLTRNTEAFF. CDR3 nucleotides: TGTGCCAGCAGCGTTCTGACTAGGAACACTGAAGCTTTCTTT.

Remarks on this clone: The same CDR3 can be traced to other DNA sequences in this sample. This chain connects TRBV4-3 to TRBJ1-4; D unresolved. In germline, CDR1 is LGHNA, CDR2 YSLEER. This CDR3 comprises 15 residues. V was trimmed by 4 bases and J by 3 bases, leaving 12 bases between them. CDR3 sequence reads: CASSPRHDPNEKLFF. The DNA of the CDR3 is TGCGCCAGCAGCCCTCGACACGACCCTAATGAAAAACTGTTTTTT.

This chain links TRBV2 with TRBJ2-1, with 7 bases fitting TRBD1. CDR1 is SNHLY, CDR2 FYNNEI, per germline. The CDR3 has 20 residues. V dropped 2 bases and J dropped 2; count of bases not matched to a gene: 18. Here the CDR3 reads CASSESTNTGTEEAYNEQFF. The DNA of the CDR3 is TGTGCCAGCAGTGAATCCACCAATACAGGGACAGAGGAGGCCTACAATGAGCAGTTCTTC.

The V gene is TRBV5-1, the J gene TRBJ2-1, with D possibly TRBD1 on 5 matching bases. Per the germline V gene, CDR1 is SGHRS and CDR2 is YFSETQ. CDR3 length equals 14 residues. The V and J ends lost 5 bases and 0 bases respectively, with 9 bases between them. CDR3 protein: CASSSDTSYNEQFF. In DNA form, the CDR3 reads TGCGCCAGCAGTTCGGACACCTCCTACAATGAGCAGTTCTTC.

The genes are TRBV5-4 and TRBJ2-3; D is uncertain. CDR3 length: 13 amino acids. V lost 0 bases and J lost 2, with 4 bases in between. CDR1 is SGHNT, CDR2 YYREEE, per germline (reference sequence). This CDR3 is CASSLEATDTQYF. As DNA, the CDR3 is TGTGCCAGCAGCTTGGAAGCCACAGATACGCAGTATTTT.

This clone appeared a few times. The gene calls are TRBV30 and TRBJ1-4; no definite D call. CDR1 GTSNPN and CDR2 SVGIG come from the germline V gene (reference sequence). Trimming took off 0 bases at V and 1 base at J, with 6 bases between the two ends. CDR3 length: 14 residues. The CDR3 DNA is TGTGCCTGGAGTGTAGCCCTAACTAATGAAAAACTGTTTTTT. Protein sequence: CAWSVALTNEKLFF.

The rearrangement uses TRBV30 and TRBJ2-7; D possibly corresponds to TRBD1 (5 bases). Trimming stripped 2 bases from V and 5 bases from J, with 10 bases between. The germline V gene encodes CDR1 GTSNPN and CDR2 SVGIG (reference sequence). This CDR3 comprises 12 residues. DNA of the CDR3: TGTGCCTGGAGTTATGGACAAGACGAGCAGTACTTC. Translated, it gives CAWSYGQDEQYF.

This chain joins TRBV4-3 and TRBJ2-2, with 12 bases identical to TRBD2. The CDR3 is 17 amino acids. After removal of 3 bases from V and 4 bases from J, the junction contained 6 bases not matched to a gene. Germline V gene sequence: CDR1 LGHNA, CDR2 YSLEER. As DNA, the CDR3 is TGCGCCAGCAGCCATAGACTAGCGGGAGACGGCACCGGGGAGCTGTTTTTT. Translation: CASSHRLAGDGTGELFF.

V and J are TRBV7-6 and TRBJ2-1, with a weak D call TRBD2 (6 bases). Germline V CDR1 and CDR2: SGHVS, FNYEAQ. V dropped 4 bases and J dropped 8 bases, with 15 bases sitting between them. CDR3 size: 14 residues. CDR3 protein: CASSSPGDGDEQFF. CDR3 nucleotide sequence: TGTGCCAGCAGCTCGCCGGGGGATGGGGATGAGCAGTTCTTC. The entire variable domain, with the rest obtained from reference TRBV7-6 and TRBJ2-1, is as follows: GAGVSQSPRYKVTKRGQDVALRCDPISGHVSLYWYRQALGQGPEFLTYFNYEAQQDKSGLPNDRFSAERPEGSISTLTIQRTEQRDSAMYRCASSSPGDGDEQFFGPGTRLTVL.

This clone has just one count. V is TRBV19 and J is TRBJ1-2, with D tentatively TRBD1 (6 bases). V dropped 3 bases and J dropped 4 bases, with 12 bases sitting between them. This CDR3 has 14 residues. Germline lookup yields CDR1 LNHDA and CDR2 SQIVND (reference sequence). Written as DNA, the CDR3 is TGTGCCAGTAGTATGCTTGGGACACCCTATGGCTACACCTTC. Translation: CASSMLGTPYGYTF.

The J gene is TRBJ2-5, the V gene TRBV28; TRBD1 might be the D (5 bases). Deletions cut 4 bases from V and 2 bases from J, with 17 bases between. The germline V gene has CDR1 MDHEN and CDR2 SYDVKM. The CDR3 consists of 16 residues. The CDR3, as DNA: TGTGCCAGCAGTTCTCGACAGCGCACGACTCAAGAGACCCAGTACTTC. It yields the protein CASSSRQRTTQETQYF.

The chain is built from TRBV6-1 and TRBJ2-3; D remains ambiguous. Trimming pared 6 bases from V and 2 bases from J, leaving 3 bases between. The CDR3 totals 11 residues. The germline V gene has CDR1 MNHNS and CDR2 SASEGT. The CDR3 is CASRYTDTQYF. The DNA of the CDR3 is TGTGCCAGCAGATACACAGATACGCAGTATTTT.

In DNA form, the CDR3 reads TGTGCCAGCAGCTTACAGGGAGGGTTCTACGAGCAGTACTTC. Translated: CASSLQGGFYEQYF. The V and J genes are TRBV5-5 and TRBJ2-7, with D possibly TRBD2 on 7 matching bases. The CDR3 spans 14 residues. Per the germline V gene, CDR1 is SGHKS and CDR2 is YYEKEE (reference sequence). Deletions cut 2 bases from V and 3 bases from J, with 12 bases between.

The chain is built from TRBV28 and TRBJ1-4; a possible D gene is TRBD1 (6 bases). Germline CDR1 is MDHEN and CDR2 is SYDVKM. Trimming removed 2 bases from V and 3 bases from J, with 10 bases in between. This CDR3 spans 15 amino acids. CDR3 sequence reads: CASSLAGASNEKLFF. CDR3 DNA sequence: TGTGCCAGCAGTTTAGCGGGGGCTTCTAATGAAAAACTGTTTTTT.

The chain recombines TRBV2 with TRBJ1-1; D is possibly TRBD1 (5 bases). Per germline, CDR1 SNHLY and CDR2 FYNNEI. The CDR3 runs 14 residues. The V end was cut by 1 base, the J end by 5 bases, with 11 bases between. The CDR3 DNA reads TGTGCCAGCAGTGAAGTTAGGGGTGCGACTGAAGCTTTCTTT. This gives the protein CASSEVRGATEAFF.

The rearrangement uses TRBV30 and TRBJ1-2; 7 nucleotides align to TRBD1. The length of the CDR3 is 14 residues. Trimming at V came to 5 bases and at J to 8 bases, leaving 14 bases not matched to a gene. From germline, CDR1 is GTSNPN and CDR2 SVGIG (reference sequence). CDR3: CAWVDRVRRGGYTF. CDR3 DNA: TGTGCCTGGGTAGACAGGGTACGAAGGGGAGGCTACACCTTC.

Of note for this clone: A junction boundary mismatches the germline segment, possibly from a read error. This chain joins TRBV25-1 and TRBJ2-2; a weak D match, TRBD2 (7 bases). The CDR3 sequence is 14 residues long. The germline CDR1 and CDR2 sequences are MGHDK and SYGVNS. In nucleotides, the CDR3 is TGTGCCGGCAGTGAAAGGGGGGGCACCGGGGAGCTGTTTTTT. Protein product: CAGSERGGTGELFF.